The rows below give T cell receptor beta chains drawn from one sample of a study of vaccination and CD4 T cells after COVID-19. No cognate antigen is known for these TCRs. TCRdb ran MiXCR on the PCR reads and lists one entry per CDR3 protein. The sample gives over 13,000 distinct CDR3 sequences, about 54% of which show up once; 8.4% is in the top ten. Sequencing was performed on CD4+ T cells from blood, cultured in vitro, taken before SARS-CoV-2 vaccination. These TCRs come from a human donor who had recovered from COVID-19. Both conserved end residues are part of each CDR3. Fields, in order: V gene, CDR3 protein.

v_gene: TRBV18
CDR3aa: CASSEGTGKSPQHF

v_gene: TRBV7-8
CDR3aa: CASSLAETSVEAFF

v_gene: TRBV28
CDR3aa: CASSSAGTEAFF

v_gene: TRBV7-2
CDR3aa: CASSFSSGSSYNEQFF

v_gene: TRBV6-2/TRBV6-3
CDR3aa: CASSWTGTGSNKIGEAFF

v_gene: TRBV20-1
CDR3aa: CSAQGQRLTQPQHF

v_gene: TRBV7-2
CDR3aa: CASSWGLSGSGELFF

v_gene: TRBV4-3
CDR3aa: CASSQGGTAKVTEAFF

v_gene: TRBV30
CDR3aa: CAWSVQGHSYNEQFF

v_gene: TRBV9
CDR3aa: CASSVVDRGLSNYGYTF

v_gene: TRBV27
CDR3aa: CASRYRLAESYEQYF

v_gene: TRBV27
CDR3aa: CASSSLTTKGYTF

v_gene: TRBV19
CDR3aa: CASTDRGGQPQHF

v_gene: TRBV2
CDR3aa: CASSEGQWTEAFF

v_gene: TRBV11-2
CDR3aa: CASNFDHRGTDTQYF

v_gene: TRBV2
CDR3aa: CASSYRDNEQFF

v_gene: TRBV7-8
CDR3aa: CASSLGRGSGSPLHF

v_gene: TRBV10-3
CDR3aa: CATEAGDSSTDTQYF

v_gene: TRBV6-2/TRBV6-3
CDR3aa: CASSWAVESGGYTF

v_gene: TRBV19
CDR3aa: CASSPTDRSNQPQHF

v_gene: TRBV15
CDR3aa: CATSSAGGSEQYF

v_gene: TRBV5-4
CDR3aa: CASSLPPRLGIQETQYF

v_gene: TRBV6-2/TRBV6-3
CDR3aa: CASGGNGDNQPQHF

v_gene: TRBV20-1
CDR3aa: CSARDPRESGEQYF

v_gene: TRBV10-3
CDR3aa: CATRDSSSGANVLTF

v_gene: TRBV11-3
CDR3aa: CASSLEGLGDRAYEQYF

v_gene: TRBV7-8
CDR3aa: CASSPLWTGGSYEQYF

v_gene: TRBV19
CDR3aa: CASTSILLAGGYNEQFF